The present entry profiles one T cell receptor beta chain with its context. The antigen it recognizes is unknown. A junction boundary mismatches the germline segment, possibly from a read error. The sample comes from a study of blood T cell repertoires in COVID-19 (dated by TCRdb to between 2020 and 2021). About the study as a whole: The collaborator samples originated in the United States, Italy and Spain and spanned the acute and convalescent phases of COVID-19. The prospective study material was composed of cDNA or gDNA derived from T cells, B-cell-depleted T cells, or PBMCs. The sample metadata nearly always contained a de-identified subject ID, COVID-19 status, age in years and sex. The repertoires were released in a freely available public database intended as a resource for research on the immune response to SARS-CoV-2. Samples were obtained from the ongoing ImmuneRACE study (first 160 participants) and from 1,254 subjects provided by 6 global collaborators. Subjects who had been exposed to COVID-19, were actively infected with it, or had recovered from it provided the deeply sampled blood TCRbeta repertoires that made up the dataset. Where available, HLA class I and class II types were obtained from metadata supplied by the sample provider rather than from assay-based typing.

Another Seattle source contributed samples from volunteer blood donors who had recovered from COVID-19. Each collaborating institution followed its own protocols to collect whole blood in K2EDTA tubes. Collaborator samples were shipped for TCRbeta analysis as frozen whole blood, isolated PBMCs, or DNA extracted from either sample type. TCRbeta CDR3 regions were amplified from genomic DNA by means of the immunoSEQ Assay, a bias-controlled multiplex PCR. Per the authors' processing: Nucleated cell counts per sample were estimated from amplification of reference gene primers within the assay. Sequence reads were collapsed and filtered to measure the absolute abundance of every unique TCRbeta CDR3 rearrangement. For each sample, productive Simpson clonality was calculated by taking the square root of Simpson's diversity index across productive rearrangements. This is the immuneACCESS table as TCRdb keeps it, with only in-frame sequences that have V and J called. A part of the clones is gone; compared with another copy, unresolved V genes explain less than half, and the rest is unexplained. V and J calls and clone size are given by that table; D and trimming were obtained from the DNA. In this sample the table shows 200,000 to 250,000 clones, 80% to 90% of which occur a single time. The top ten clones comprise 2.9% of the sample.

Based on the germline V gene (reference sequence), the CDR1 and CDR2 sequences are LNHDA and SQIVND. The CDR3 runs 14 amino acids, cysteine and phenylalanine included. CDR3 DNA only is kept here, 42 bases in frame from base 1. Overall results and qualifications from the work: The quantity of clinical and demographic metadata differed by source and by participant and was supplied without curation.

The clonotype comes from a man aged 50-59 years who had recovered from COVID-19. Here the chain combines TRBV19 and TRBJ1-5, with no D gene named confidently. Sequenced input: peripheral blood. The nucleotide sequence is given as TGTGCCAGTAGTTTAGACTCCACCCGGCAGCCCCAGCATTTT. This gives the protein CASSLDSTRQPQHF.